Below, 14 T cell receptor beta chains from the same sample are listed, as sequenced in a study of T cell changes during pregnancy in multiple sclerosis. Sequencing was performed with immunoSEQ multiplex PCR; in TCRdb, only in-frame clones are kept and a portion is missing. The sample includes tens of thousands of clones, 85% to 95% of them seen just once. The sequencing used CD4+ T cells from peripheral blood mononuclear cells, collected in the second trimester of pregnancy. These receptors were collected from a female donor with multiple sclerosis, enrolled in a pregnancy study.

This chain links TRBV12-2 with TRBJ2-7; TRBD1, the D gene given by the table, was not confirmed from the DNA. TRBV12-2 is shown as a pseudogene. The CDR3 loop spans 16 amino acids. CDR3 sequence (DNA): TGTGCAAGTCGCTTAGAAGGACAGGCTTACTCCTACGAGCAGTACTTC. Translating it yields CASRLEGQAYSYEQYF.

The chain has TRBV19 and TRBJ1-2; 8 positions match TRBD1. The CDR3 has 16 amino acids. Per germline, CDR1 LNHDA and CDR2 SQIVND (reference sequence). Germline trimming cut 3 bases from V and 6 bases from J; bases unmatched to any gene: 12. CDR3 nucleotides: TGTGCCAGTAGTATTCTAGGGTCAGGGGGCCTGCATGGCTACACCTTC. Amino acids: CASSILGSGGLHGYTF.

The chain's CDR3 is CASSPGGNSGNTIYF. The CDR3 coding sequence is TGTGCCAGCTCACCCGGGGGAAACTCTGGAAACACCATATATTTT. V usage is TRBV18 and J usage is TRBJ1-3, with D tentatively TRBD1 (5 bases). Germline loops: CDR1 KGHSH, CDR2 LQKENI. V shed 3 bases and J shed 0 bases, with 9 bases lying between them. The length of the CDR3 is 15 residues.

The chain couples TRBV13 to TRBJ2-1; TRBD2 agrees at 10 bases. CDR1 PRHDT and CDR2 FYEKMQ come from the germline V gene (reference sequence). The CDR3 covers 15 residues. The J segment lost 9 bases and the V segment lost 4 bases, leaving 9 bases of the junction unmatched. The DNA of the CDR3 is TGTGCCAGCAGCTCCATAGCGGGAGGATGGACTGAGCAGTTCTTC. Translation: CASSSIAGGWTEQFF.

V and J are TRBV5-1 and TRBJ1-1; D is possibly TRBD1 (5 bases). Germline assignment: CDR1 SGHRS and CDR2 YFSETQ. The CDR3 totals 14 residues. The ends were cut back, 1 base at V and 4 bases at J, with 11 bases in the middle. CDR3 nucleotide sequence: TGCGCCAGCAGCTTGAAGCTGGGGCCCACTGAAGCTTTCTTT. Residues: CASSLKLGPTEAFF.

In its sample, this clone was seen a few times. The chain links TRBV7-6 to TRBJ2-3, with unresolved D. Germline CDR1 is SGHVS and CDR2 is FNYEAQ. Trimming took 5 bases from V and 5 from J, leaving 8 bases between them. The CDR3 consists of 12 residues. CDR3 nucleotides: TGTGCCAGCAGCCCGTCGGGAGATACGCAGTATTTT. Its translation: CASSPSGDTQYF.

This chain links TRBV6-5 with TRBJ1-4; D not certain. The CDR3 length is 14 residues. Germline V gene lookup returns CDR1 MNHEY and CDR2 SVGAGI. Trimming took 2 bases from V and 10 from J, leaving 14 bases between them. CDR3 DNA sequence: TGTGCCAGCAGTTACGAAAGAGGGATGGGAAAACTGTTTTTT. This translates into CASSYERGMGKLFF.

This chain links TRBV18 with TRBJ1-6; D gene unclear. Germline CDR1 is KGHSH and CDR2 is LQKENI. The CDR3 has 16 residues. V was cut by 3 bases and J by 7 bases, with 16 bases left in between. The CDR3 sequence: CASSPQDDMSNSPLHF. Here the CDR3 DNA reads TGTGCCAGCTCACCGCAGGATGACATGAGCAATTCACCCCTCCACTTT.

This chain connects TRBV27 to TRBJ2-5, with 11 bases lining up with TRBD2. V dropped 5 bases and J dropped 1; count of bases not matched to a gene: 9. This CDR3 has 17 amino acids. The V gene's germline CDR1 is MNHEY and CDR2 SMNVEV (reference sequence). This CDR3 reads CASSQTSGTSGQETQYF. The CDR3, as DNA: TGTGCCAGCAGTCAAACCTCCGGGACTAGCGGCCAAGAGACCCAGTACTTC.

The chain employs TRBV11-2 and TRBJ1-1; TRBD1 is a possible D gene (6 bases). Trimming took off 5 bases at V and 5 bases at J, with 15 bases between the two ends. Germline assignment: CDR1 SGHAT and CDR2 FQNNGV. This CDR3 comprises 14 residues. The CDR3, as DNA: TGTGCCAGCAGCGGGGTCGCAGGGGAGACTGAAGCTTTCTTT. Amino acids: CASSGVAGETEAFF. Full variable domain (remainder filled in from reference TRBV11-2 and TRBJ1-1): EAGVAQSPRYKIIEKRQSVAFWCNPISGHATLYWYQQILGQGPKLLIQFQNNGVVDDSQLPKDRFSAERLKGVDSTLKIQPAKLEDSAVYLCASSGVAGETEAFFGQGTRLTVV.

V is TRBV5-1 and J is TRBJ2-1; TRBD2 matches 11 bases. Unmatched junction bases numbered 13, after V lost 2 bases and J lost 9 bases. This CDR3 comprises 17 residues. CDR1 and CDR2 (germline): SGHRS, YFSETQ. CDR3 DNA: TGCGCCAGCAGCTTACTAGCGGGAGCCCCCCTAGGGGGTGAGCAGTTCTTC. Translating gives CASSLLAGAPLGGEQFF.

This clone has only a few counts. This chain uses TRBV19 with TRBJ2-3; the D gene is possibly TRBD1 (6 bases). The ends were cut back, 7 bases at V and 3 bases at J, with 14 bases in the middle. Germline assignment: CDR1 LNHDA and CDR2 SQIVND (reference sequence). This CDR3 is 14 amino acids long. The CDR3 coding sequence is TGTGCCAGTAAAGGCAGGGGACCGACAGATACGCAGTATTTT. Its translation: CASKGRGPTDTQYF.

The chain links TRBV4-1 to TRBJ1-6; D is unresolved. CDR3 length: 15 amino acids. Trimming stripped 5 bases from V and 8 bases from J, with 16 bases between. Germline lookup yields CDR1 MGHRA and CDR2 YSYEKL. CDR3 in DNA: TGCGCCAGCAGCTCCCGCGGAGGGAAGGATTCACCCCTCCACTTT. Translating it yields CASSSRGGKDSPLHF.

This chain links TRBV7-3 with TRBJ2-1; 7 nucleotides match TRBD2. The CDR3 spans 14 residues. Looked up from germline, CDR1 is SGHTA and CDR2 is FQGTGA. J was trimmed by 7 bases and V by 9 bases; bases with no gene match: 12. CDR3 amino acids: CASGLGGSVNEQFF. In DNA, the CDR3 is TGTGCCAGTGGGCTGGGCGGGAGTGTGAATGAGCAGTTCTTC.